Each of the 8 T cell receptor beta chains below was sequenced from the same sample in a study of Tregs in tolerant kidney transplant recipients. The repertoire was sequenced with immunoSEQ multiplex PCR; TCRdb's copy has only in-frame clones and lacks some. Of around 74,000 clones in the sample, roughly 98% are singletons; the top ten hold approximately 0.56%. The specimen was CD4+ T cells from blood, collected before the transplant. The source is a human donor who received a combined kidney and bone marrow transplant.

The table lists this clone with a count of one. The chain links TRBV19 to TRBJ2-2, with TRBD2 matching over 10 bases. Germline V lookup: CDR1 LNHDA, CDR2 SQIVND (reference sequence). V lost 2 bases and J lost 4; bases outside the gene matches: 7. The CDR3 extends over 17 amino acids. The CDR3: CASSISPSGSRTGELFF. The CDR3 coding sequence is TGTGCCAGTAGTATATCGCCTAGCGGGAGTCGCACCGGGGAGCTGTTTTTT.

This clone was observed a single time. The CDR3 region has the DNA TGTGCCAGCAGCGCACTAGCGGGGGGGACCAATGAGCAGTTCTTC. It yields the protein CASSALAGGTNEQFF. The J gene is TRBJ2-1, the V gene TRBV7-6; 13 bases are shared with TRBD2. Germline loops: CDR1 SGHVS, CDR2 FNYEAQ. J lost 6 bases, V lost 5 bases, and 4 bases had no gene match. The CDR3 covers 15 residues.

The chain uses TRBV18 and TRBJ2-3, with 8 nucleotides matching TRBD2. CDR3 size: 15 residues. V lost 6 bases to trimming and J lost 0 bases; unmatched junction nucleotides: 5. CDR1 is KGHSH and CDR2 is LQKENI in the germline V gene. The DNA of the CDR3 is TGTGCCAGCTCGTCTGGACTAGCTAGCACAGATACGCAGTATTTT. Encoded protein: CASSSGLASTDTQYF.

The chain recombines TRBV10-3 with TRBJ1-5; D gene ambiguous. The CDR3 spans 13 residues. Looked up from germline, CDR1 is ENHRY and CDR2 is SYGVKD. Trimming removed 3 bases at V and 7 bases at J, with 10 bases between. CDR3 loop: CAISDSWEQPQHF. The CDR3 DNA follows: TGTGCCATCAGTGATAGCTGGGAGCAGCCCCAGCATTTT.

The rearrangement joins TRBV4-3 to TRBJ1-5; 7 positions match TRBD1. This CDR3 contains 14 residues. Trimming cost V 3 bases and J 5 bases; bases outside gene matches: 4. Germline V gene lookup returns CDR1 LGHNA and CDR2 YSLEER. The CDR3 is CASSQGQPDQPQHF. For the CDR3, the DNA is TGCGCCAGCAGCCAGGGACAGCCGGATCAGCCCCAGCATTTT.

J is TRBJ1-4 and V is TRBV13, with unresolved D. V was clipped by 5 bases and J by 4 bases, with 14 bases between them. CDR3 size: 15 residues. Germline CDR1 and CDR2: PRHDT and FYEKMQ (reference sequence). The CDR3 DNA is TGTGCCAGCAGCAAGAGGCCGCCCTATAATGAAAAACTGTTTTTT. Protein: CASSKRPPYNEKLFF.

The genes are TRBV4-3 and TRBJ2-1; 7 bases are a match to TRBD2. V lost 1 base and J lost 4; bases outside the gene matches: 4. This CDR3 has 15 residues. Germline values: CDR1 LGHNA, CDR2 YSLEER. CDR3 sequence: CASSQGRGLYNEQFF. The CDR3 nucleotides read TGCGCCAGCAGCCAAGGTAGGGGACTATACAATGAGCAGTTCTTC.

This chain links TRBV27 with TRBJ2-5, with 8 positions matching TRBD1. The J call is doubtful: the DNA matches TRBJ2-7 better. Germline-derived CDR1 and CDR2 are MNHEY and SMNVEV (reference sequence). This CDR3 comprises 13 residues. CDR3 nucleotide sequence: TGTGCCAGCAGTTTCCCTGGACAGGGCGAGCAGTACTTC. Translated: CASSFPGQGEQYF.